The clone carrying this T cell receptor beta chain was recorded only once. These data originate in a study of blood T cell repertoires in COVID-19. About the research overall: PBMCs, B-cell-depleted T cells, or T cells were the source of the cDNA or gDNA that made up the material.

Germline V gives CDR1 SGHNT, CDR2 YYREEE (reference sequence). The CDR3 is 13 residues long. V lost 9 bases, J lost 7 bases, and 9 bases stayed unmatched. Produced via immunoSEQ multiplex PCR; TCRdb's table is partial and in-frame only. The sample lists some 400,000 clones; around 87% were seen once. Source material: peripheral blood. The V call is TRBV5-4, the J call TRBJ2-3; 9 bases fit TRBD2. The sequence derives from a human donor in a cohort sampled during active COVID-19. The CDR3 loop reads CAISTSGPHTQYF. In DNA, the CDR3 is TGTGCCATCTCGACTAGCGGCCCACATACGCAGTATTTT.